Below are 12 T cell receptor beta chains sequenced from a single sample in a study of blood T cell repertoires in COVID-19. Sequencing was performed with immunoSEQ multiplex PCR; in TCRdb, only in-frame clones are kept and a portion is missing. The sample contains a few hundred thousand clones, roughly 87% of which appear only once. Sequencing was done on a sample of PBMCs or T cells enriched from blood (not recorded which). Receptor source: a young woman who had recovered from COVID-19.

The CDR3 DNA reads as TGTGCCACCGGCGGAGGGTATAGCAATCAGCCCCAGCATTTT. Translation: CATGGGYSNQPQHF. The gene calls are TRBV28 and TRBJ1-5, with D uncertain. The V gene lost 10 bases and the J gene lost 0 bases, with 13 bases spanning the gap. This CDR3 has 14 amino acids. Germline V gene sequence: CDR1 MDHEN, CDR2 SYDVKM.

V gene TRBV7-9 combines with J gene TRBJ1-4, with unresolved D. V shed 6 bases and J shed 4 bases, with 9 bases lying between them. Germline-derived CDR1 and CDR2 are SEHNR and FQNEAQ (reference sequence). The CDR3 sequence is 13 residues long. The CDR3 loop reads CASSQEGNEKLFF. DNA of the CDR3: TGTGCCAGCAGTCAAGAGGGTAATGAAAAACTGTTTTTT.

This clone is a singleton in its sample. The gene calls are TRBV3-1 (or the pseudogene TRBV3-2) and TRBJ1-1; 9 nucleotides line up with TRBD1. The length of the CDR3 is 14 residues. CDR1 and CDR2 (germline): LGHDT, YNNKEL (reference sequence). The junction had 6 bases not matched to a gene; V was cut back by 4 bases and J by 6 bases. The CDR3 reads CASSRFGQGSEAFF. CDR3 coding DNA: TGTGCCAGCAGCCGGTTTGGACAGGGGTCTGAAGCTTTCTTT.

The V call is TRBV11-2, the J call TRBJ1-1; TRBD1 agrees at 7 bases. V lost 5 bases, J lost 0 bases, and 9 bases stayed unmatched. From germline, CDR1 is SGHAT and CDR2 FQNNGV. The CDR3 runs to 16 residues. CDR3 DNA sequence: TGTGCCAGCAGCAAAGGGGACAGCCCGATGAACACTGAAGCTTTCTTT. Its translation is CASSKGDSPMNTEAFF.

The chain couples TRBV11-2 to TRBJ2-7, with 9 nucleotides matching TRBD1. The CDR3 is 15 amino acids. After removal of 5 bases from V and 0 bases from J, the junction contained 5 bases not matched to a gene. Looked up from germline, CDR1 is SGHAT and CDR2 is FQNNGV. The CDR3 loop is CASSAGQGISYEQYF. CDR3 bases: TGTGCCAGCAGCGCGGGACAGGGAATCTCCTACGAGCAGTACTTC. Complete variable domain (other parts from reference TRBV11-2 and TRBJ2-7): EAGVAQSPRYKIIEKRQSVAFWCNPISGHATLYWYQQILGQGPKLLIQFQNNGVVDDSQLPKDRFSAERLKGVDSTLKIQPAKLEDSAVYLCASSAGQGISYEQYFGPGTRLTVT.

The CDR3 DNA follows: TGTGCCAGCAGTTATTCCCCGTTTGGTGGGCAGCTCTCTGGGGCCAACGTCCTGACTTTC. It codes for CASSYSPFGGQLSGANVLTF. The chain combines TRBV28 with TRBJ2-6; no definite D call. V was pared by 4 bases and J by 0 bases, with 22 bases between. The germline gives CDR1 MDHEN, CDR2 SYDVKM. This CDR3 spans 20 amino acids.

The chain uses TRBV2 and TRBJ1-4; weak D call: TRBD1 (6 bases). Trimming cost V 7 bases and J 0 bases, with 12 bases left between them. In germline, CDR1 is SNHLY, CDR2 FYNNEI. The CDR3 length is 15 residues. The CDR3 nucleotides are TGTGCCAGCACGACCAGGACAGCAACTAATGAAAAACTGTTTTTT. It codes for CASTTRTATNEKLFF.

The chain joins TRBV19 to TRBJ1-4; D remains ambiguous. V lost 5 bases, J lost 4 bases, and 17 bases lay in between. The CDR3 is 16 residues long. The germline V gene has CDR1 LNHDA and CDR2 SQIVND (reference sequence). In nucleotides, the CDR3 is TGTGCCAGTAGTGTCCATCAGACGGGTGATAATGAAAAACTGTTTTTT. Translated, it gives CASSVHQTGDNEKLFF.

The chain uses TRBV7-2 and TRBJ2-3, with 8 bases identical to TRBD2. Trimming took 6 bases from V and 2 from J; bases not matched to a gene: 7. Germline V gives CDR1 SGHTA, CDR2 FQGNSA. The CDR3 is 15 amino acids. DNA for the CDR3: TGTGCCAGCAGTGTTACTAGCGGATACACAGATACGCAGTATTTT. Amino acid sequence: CASSVTSGYTDTQYF.

The CDR3 nucleotides are TGTGCCAGCAGCCAAAGTGGAGGTCTGGATGAGCAGTTCTTC. It translates to CASSQSGGLDEQFF. The rearrangement links TRBV14 to TRBJ2-1; possible D gene TRBD2, 5 bases. CDR3 size: 14 residues. CDR1 SGHDN and CDR2 FVKESK come from the germline V gene. V dropped 2 bases and J dropped 8 bases, with 13 bases sitting between them.

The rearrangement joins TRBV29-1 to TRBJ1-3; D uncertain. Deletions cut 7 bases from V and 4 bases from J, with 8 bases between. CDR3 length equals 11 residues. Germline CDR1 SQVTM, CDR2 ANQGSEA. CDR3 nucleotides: TGCAGCGCGGCTGCGGGAAACACCATATATTTT. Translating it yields CSAAAGNTIYF.

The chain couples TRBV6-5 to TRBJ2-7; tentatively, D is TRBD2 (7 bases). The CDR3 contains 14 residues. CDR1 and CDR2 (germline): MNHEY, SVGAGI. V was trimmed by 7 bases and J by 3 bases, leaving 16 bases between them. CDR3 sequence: CASKTGGPIYEQYF. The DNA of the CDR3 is TGTGCCAGCAAAACCGGGGGGCCGATCTACGAGCAGTACTTC.